This T cell receptor (beta chain) came from a study of long-term antiretroviral therapy in people with HIV (dated by TCRdb to the early 2020s). Context from the whole study: Collection of the earliest samples took place about a decade ahead of the 2015 WHO recommendation for immediate ART, at a time when ART was typically delayed until CD4 counts fell. This retrospective serial study examined whether starting ART and sustained HIV suppression were associated with changes in the composition and diversity of the TRB repertoire in peripheral blood. From 25 to 30 adults with confirmed HIV infection, the cohort provided around 180 cryopreserved PBMC samples, gathered serially across a mean of approximately six years (range 1-12). About 35% of the 30 participants with HIV were female. No cross-contamination during QIAcube processing was shown when test extractions of a monoclonal T-cell line were performed alongside 33 polyclonal samples. Paper-wide results and their limitations: ART initiation was associated with a significant increase in TRB diversity, but diversity stayed significantly below transplant donor controls even after long-term ART. Inferences about post-ART repertoire changes were limited because no data were available on ART adherence, viral resistance or therapy changes. Since PBMC availability was limited, sequencing covered only the TCR beta chain, with no alpha chain pairing. Because pre-ART samples had limited cell numbers, unsorted PBMC were profiled rather than sorted CD4+ and CD8+ T cells. The repertoire was dominated across all time points by expanded TRB clones identified before ART initiation, although this dominance was seen to fluctuate and to decrease in many PLHIV after ART. Samples dated from the mid-2000s to the late 2010s, and the ART regimens used may be less effective than current ones. Compared with controls, HIV repertoires had narrower CDR3 length ranges, and the network structure pointed to an antigen-experienced repertoire that shifted only slightly toward naive after ART.

Inclusive of the bounding cysteine and phenylalanine, the CDR3 is 14 residues long. Only the CDR3 portion is preserved as DNA: 42 bases, with reading frame beginning at the first base. The germline V gene yields SGDLS for CDR1 and YYNGEE for CDR2. Trimming removed 4 bases from V and 5 bases from J, leaving 13 bases between the germline ends. The immunoSEQ hsTCRB v3.0 assay was used at survey level resolution to sequence the TRB variable region. The targeted TRB sequencing depth was roughly 40,000-55,000 T-cell genomes per sample. Pooled TRB libraries were sequenced on an Illumina MiSeq with a v3 150-cycle kit. The authors' pipeline ran thus. Repertoire analysis was performed in R inside a reproducible Nextflow workflow that covered QC, data transformation and analysis. LymphoSeq2, an R package for exploring AIRR-Seq data, was used to implement the custom analyses. After excluding several samples that yielded fewer than 5000 total TRB sequences, some 190 HIV repertoires remained for analysis. Among the 170 to 200 HIV repertoires that were kept, 59 were collected before ART initiation and roughly 130 were collected after ART initiation. Each repertoire was downsampled to 5000 TRB nucleotide sequences, and summary statistics were averaged across 100 downsampling iterations. TRB sequences were retained for analysis only if CDR3 regions of at least seven amino acids were present. Diversity was measured with a Shannon entropy-derived clonality score and the Gini coefficient. In repertoire networks, the top 5000 CDR3 amino acid sequences were linked whenever an edit distance of one separated two sequences. For TRB CDR3 amino acid sequences, GLIPH2 was used to predict antigen specificity groups and MHC restriction. To flag known CMV, EBV, HIV or tissue antigen associations, CDR3 amino acid sequences were matched against VDJdb and McPAS-TCR. Pre-ART, post-ART and control groups were compared with Wilcoxon signed-rank tests and Holm-Bonferroni correction. The clones in this table, taken by TCRdb from immuneACCESS, are in-frame only. Not every clone is retained; where verified, under half of the shortfall comes from an unresolved V gene, and the cause of the rest is unknown. That table gives V, J and clone size, and the DNA gave D and trimming. The sample records 30,000 to 35,000 clones, 65% to 85% of which are singletons. The ten biggest clones cover around 3% of the sample.

Participants were included only if at least one PBMC sample before ART initiation and at least two post-ART samples were available. All participants with HIV were treated in the United States of America. Before DNA extraction, cryopreserved samples containing roughly 1-11 million PBMC were thawed and washed. At the time of the earliest PBMC sample, participants with HIV were aged between roughly 20 and 55 years. Each participant contributed PBMC samples from 1-4 timepoints before ART initiation and 2-8 timepoints after ART initiation, with a median of 7 samples. For every participant, serial HIV viral load, CD4+ T-cell count, ART history and demographic data were obtained. Genomic DNA was extracted from unsorted PBMC with a Qiagen kit on a QIAcube, with processing performed in batches of 12 samples. In the case of this clone: Its specific antigen is unknown. One base away there is no much larger clone; base qualities are not given.

The V gene is TRBV9 and the J gene is TRBJ1-5, and the D gene may be TRBD1, 5 bases matching. This receptor was identified in a man in his fifties or sixties with HIV. The input for sequencing was unsorted PBMCs, taken 3 years after starting antiretroviral therapy. CDR3 reads: CASSKGVVDQPQHF. The nucleotide sequence is TGTGCCAGCAGCAAAGGGGTGGTTGATCAGCCCCAGCATTTT. Beyond the CDR3, the reference TRBV9 and TRBJ1-5 genes provide the residues; the full variable domain reads: DSGVTQTPKHLITATGQRVTLRCSPRSGDLSVYWYQQSLDQGLQFLIQYYNGEERAKGNILERFSAQQFPDLHSELNLSSLELGDSALYFCASSKGVVDQPQHFGDGTRLSIL.